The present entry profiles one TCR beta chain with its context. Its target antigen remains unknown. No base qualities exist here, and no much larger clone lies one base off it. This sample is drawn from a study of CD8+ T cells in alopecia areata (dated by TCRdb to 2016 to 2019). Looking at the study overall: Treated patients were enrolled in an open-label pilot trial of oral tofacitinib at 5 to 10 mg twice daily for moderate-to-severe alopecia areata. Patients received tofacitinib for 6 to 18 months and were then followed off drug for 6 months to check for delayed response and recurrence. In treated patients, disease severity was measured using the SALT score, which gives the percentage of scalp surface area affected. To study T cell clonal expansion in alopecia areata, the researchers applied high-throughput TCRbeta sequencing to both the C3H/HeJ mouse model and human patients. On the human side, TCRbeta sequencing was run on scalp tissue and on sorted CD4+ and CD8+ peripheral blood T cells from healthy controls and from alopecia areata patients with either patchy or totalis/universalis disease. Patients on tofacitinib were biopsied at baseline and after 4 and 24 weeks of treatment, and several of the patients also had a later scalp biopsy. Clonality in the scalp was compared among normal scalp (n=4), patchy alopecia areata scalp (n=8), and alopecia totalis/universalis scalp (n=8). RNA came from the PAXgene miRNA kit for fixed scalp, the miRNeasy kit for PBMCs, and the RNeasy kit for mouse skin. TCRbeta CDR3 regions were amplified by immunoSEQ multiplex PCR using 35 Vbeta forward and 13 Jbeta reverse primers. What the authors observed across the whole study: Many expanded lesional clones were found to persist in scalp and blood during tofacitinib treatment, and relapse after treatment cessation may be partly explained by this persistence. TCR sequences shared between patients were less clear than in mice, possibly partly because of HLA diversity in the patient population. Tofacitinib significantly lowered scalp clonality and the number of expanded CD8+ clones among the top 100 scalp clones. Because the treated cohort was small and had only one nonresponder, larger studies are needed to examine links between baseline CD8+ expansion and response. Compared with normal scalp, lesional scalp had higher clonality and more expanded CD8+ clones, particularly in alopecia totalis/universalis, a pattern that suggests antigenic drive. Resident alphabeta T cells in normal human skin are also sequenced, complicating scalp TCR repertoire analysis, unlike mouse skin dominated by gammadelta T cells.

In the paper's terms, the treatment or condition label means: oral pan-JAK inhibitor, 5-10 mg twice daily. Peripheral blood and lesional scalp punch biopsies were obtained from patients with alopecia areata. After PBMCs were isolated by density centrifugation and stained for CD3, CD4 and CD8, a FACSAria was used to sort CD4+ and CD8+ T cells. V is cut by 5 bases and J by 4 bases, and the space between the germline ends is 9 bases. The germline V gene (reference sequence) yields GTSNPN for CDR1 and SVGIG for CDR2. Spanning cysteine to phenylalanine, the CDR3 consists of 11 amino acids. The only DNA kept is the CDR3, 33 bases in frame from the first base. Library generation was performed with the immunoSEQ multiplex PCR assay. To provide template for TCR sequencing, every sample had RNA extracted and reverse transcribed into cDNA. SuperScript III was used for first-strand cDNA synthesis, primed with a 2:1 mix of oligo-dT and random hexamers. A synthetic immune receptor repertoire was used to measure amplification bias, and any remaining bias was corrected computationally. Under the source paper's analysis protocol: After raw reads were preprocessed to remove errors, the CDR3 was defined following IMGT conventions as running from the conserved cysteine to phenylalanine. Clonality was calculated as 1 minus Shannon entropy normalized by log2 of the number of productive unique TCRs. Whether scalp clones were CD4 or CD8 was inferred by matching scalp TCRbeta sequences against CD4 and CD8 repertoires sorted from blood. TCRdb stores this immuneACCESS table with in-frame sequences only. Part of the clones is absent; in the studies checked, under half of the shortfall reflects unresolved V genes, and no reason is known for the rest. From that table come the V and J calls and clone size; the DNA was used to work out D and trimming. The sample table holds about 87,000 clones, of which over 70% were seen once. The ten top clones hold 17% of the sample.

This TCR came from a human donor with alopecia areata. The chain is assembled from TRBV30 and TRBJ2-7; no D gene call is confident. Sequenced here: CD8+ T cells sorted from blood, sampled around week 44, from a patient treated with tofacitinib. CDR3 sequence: CAWGKEYEQYF. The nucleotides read TGTGCCTGGGGAAAAGAATACGAGCAGTACTTC.